The text below deals with one T cell receptor (beta chain). V was clipped by 4 bases and J by 7 bases, with 11 bases between them. CDR1 LGHDT and CDR2 YNNKEL come from the germline V gene (reference sequence). There are 13 residues in the CDR3. Using immunoSEQ multiplex PCR, the repertoire was profiled, and TCRdb retains in-frame clones only, with some absent. The profile shows some 230,000 clones, approximately 80% of them singletons. The data originate from a study of blood T cell repertoires in COVID-19. Sequences were obtained from PBMCs or T cells enriched from blood (not recorded which). The clonotype comes from a woman between 35 and 50 years old with acute COVID-19. The gene calls are TRBV3-1 (or the pseudogene TRBV3-2) and TRBJ2-1; D not certain. CDR3 amino acids: CASSPLPVNEQFF. DNA of the CDR3: TGTGCCAGCAGCCCCCTCCCCGTGAATGAGCAGTTCTTC.